This entry lists 17 T cell receptor beta chains sequenced from one sample in a study of blood T cell repertoires in COVID-19. TCRdb's table, derived via immunoSEQ multiplex PCR, lists solely in-frame clones and lacks some. The sample has around 130,000 clones, approximately 80% seen once; the top ten hold about 9.9%. Sequenced material: peripheral blood. The receptors originated from a man aged 40-49 years with active or convalescent COVID-19.

The V gene is TRBV5-1, the J gene TRBJ1-1; D is ambiguous. V dropped 0 bases and J dropped 4 bases, with 22 bases sitting between them. CDR1 is SGHRS, CDR2 YFSETQ, per germline. The CDR3 has 18 residues. In DNA, the CDR3 is TGCGCCAGCAGCTTGGGATACGCATCCCGACGGAGGAGCACTGAAGCTTTCTTT. Translation gives CASSLGYASRRRSTEAFF.

This clone appeared once. This rearrangement joins TRBV3-1 (or the pseudogene TRBV3-2) to TRBJ1-3; 7 bases line up with TRBD1. V was pared by 2 bases and J by 4 bases, with 8 bases of the junction left unmatched. The CDR3 runs to 16 residues. CDR1 is LGHDT and CDR2 is YNNKEL in the germline V gene (reference sequence). CDR3 sequence (DNA): TGTGCCAGCAGCCAAAGACAGGGCTTATCAGGAAACACCATATATTTT. This sequence encodes CASSQRQGLSGNTIYF.

The J gene is TRBJ1-6, the V gene TRBV3-1 (or the pseudogene TRBV3-2); D is perhaps TRBD1 (6 bases). This CDR3 has 15 amino acids. Germline CDR1 reads LGHDT; CDR2 reads YNNKEL (reference sequence). Trimming took off 2 bases at V and 9 bases at J, with 14 bases between the two ends. The CDR3 here is CASSQSQGWGSPLHF. The CDR3 nucleotides read TGTGCCAGCAGCCAATCACAGGGTTGGGGTTCACCCCTCCACTTT.

This rearrangement joins TRBV19 to TRBJ2-3, with a tentative D call TRBD1 (6 bases). The CDR3 has 13 residues. Germline values: CDR1 LNHDA, CDR2 SQIVND (reference sequence). V was shortened by 7 bases and J by 5 bases, with 13 bases between the two germline ends. The CDR3 DNA sequence: TGTGCCAGTACAGGCCAAGGGGGAGATACGCAGTATTTT. This sequence encodes CASTGQGGDTQYF.

This clone occurred a few times. CDR3 nucleotide sequence: TGTGCCAGCAGCTTTCCAGGGAGGACCTACGAGCAGTACTTC. It codes for CASSFPGRTYEQYF. This sequence joins TRBV7-2 and TRBJ2-7, with a tentative D call TRBD2 (6 bases). V was trimmed by 3 bases and J by 2 bases, leaving 11 bases between them. This CDR3 region has 14 residues. Germline V gene data show CDR1 as SGHTA and CDR2 as FQGNSA.

The chain uses TRBV9 and TRBJ1-3; D possibly corresponds to TRBD1 (5 bases). CDR3 length equals 14 residues. The germline V gene encodes CDR1 SGDLS and CDR2 YYNGEE. Trimming took 2 bases from V and 2 from J, leaving 8 bases between them. CDR3 coding DNA: TGTGCCAGCAGCGTGGAGGGGCCTGGAAACACCATATATTTT. Its translation: CASSVEGPGNTIYF.

The chain is built from TRBV12-3 or TRBV12-4 and TRBJ2-7, with TRBD1 as a possible D gene (5 bases). Between the trimmed V and J ends, which lost 5 bases and 2 bases, there was a span of 7 bases. The CDR3 is made up of 12 amino acids. The chain's CDR3 is CASSGAAYEQYF. Here the CDR3 DNA reads TGTGCCAGCAGTGGGGCAGCCTACGAGCAGTACTTC.

This chain uses TRBV2 with TRBJ1-2; D uncertain. From germline, CDR1 is SNHLY and CDR2 FYNNEI. The V end was cut by 2 bases, the J end by 1 base, with 11 bases between. The CDR3 length is 15 residues. This CDR3 is CASSERELGNYGYTF. CDR3 DNA sequence: TGTGCCAGCAGTGAAAGGGAGCTGGGTAACTATGGCTACACCTTC.

Turning to this clone: Its ends do not fully match the called genes, so a read error is possible. The chain uses TRBV9 and TRBJ2-7; 9 bases are a match to TRBD2. Germline lookup yields CDR1 SGDLS and CDR2 YYNGEE. The CDR3 runs 17 residues. CDR3 loop: CASSAHPGAGGSSEQYF. CDR3 DNA: TGTGCCAGCAGCGCTCATCCTGGAGCGGGGGGTTCCTCCGAGCAGTACTTC. The whole variable domain, filled in from reference TRBV9 and TRBJ2-7, reads DSGVTQTPKHLITATGQRVTLRCSPRSGDLSVYWYQQSLDQGLQFLIQYYNGEERAKGNILERFSAQQFPDLHSELNLSSLELGDSALYFCASSAHPGAGGSSEQYFGPGTRLTVT.

The V and J genes are TRBV5-4 and TRBJ1-3; tentative D call: TRBD1 (5 bases). Germline CDR1 SGHNT, CDR2 YYREEE (reference sequence). CDR3 length: 15 residues. The V and J ends lost 4 bases and 0 bases respectively, with 11 bases between them. This CDR3 reads CASSSDSFSGNTIYF. CDR3 nucleotides: TGTGCCAGCAGCAGTGACAGCTTCTCTGGAAACACCATATATTTT.

This clone was observed a single time. The chain has TRBV4-3 and TRBJ2-3; D remains unclear. The CDR3 runs 15 residues. Between the trimmed V and J ends, which lost 0 bases and 2 bases, there was a span of 9 bases. Germline lookup yields CDR1 LGHNA and CDR2 YSLEER. The CDR3 bases are TGCGCCAGCAGCCAAGATGAGGCTTACACAGATACGCAGTATTTT. Translated: CASSQDEAYTDTQYF.

The gene calls are TRBV18 and TRBJ1-6; the match to TRBD1 covers 8 bases. Germline V gives CDR1 KGHSH, CDR2 LQKENI. Unmatched junction bases numbered 5, after V lost 3 bases and J lost 7 bases. CDR3 length equals 15 residues. This CDR3 is CASSPIGTGNSPLHF. CDR3 DNA: TGTGCCAGCTCACCGATCGGGACAGGAAATTCACCCCTCCACTTT.

V and J are TRBV4-3 and TRBJ1-1, with D perhaps TRBD1 (5 bases). The V gene's germline CDR1 is LGHNA and CDR2 YSLEER. Between the trimmed V and J ends, which lost 1 base and 5 bases, there was a span of 14 bases. The CDR3 is 15 amino acids. The CDR3 reads CASSQGGGSGTEAFF. CDR3 DNA: TGCGCCAGCAGCCAAGGGGGGGGTTCAGGGACTGAAGCTTTCTTT.

The V gene is TRBV7-2, the J gene TRBJ2-3; 10 bases match TRBD2. Germline V gene data show CDR1 as SGHTA and CDR2 as FQGNSA. The CDR3 sequence is 15 residues long. Trimming at V came to 5 bases and at J to 4 bases, leaving 6 bases not matched to a gene. CDR3 protein: CASSEPGLASDTQYF. Here the CDR3 DNA reads TGTGCCAGCAGCGAACCGGGACTAGCGTCAGATACGCAGTATTTT.

The chain has TRBV27 and TRBJ1-5; D is unresolved. This CDR3 region has 13 residues. Germline CDR1 is MNHEY and CDR2 is SMNVEV (reference sequence). The V gene lost 4 bases and the J gene lost 5 bases, with 9 bases spanning the gap. The DNA of the CDR3 is TGTGCCAGCAGTTACAAGTCGTATCAGCCCCAGCATTTT. This gives the protein CASSYKSYQPQHF.

The V gene is TRBV10-1, the J gene TRBJ2-7; tentatively, D is TRBD2 (5 bases). This CDR3 comprises 13 residues. CDR1 and CDR2 (germline): WNHNN, SYGVQD (reference sequence). V was trimmed by 4 bases and J by 7 bases, leaving 14 bases between them. Here the CDR3 reads CASSGSLPGEQYF. CDR3 coding DNA: TGCGCCAGCAGTGGGTCTTTACCGGGGGAGCAGTACTTC.

The J gene is TRBJ2-3, the V gene TRBV7-9; 10 nucleotides match TRBD2. This CDR3 is built from 15 residues. Germline CDR1 SEHNR, CDR2 FQNEAQ (reference sequence). Germline trimming cut 7 bases from V and 1 base from J; bases unmatched to any gene: 5. The CDR3 reads CASIPTSGRTDTQYF. The CDR3 coding sequence is TGTGCCAGCATCCCGACTAGCGGGCGCACAGATACGCAGTATTTT.